This TCR beta chain was sequenced for a study of cytomegalovirus exposure and HLA in healthy donors. Primers: 60 Vbeta forward and 13 Jbeta reverse. TCRdb keeps only in-frame clones here, not all; method: immunoSEQ multiplex PCR. The table records tens of thousands of clones, around 80% of them present only once. Germline assignment: CDR1 GTSNPN and CDR2 SVGIG (reference sequence). The CDR3 covers 14 residues. V dropped 6 bases and J dropped 1 base, with 14 bases sitting between them. A word on this clone: Its antigen is unknown.

Study-wide points: A later analysis reportedly identified an Asian-associated ancestry cluster as carrying fewer N-insertions than the approximately 730-donor mean. Most TCR sequences were uncommon, yet certain public TCRs appeared in many donors.

Sequenced sample: PBMCs. The chain links TRBV30 to TRBJ2-3; D is uncertain. This TCR derives from a man younger than 30 in good health and CMV-seronegative. The CDR3 region has the DNA TGTGCCTGCACCATTAGCTCGGGCACAGATACGCAGTATTTT. Protein product: CACTISSGTDTQYF.